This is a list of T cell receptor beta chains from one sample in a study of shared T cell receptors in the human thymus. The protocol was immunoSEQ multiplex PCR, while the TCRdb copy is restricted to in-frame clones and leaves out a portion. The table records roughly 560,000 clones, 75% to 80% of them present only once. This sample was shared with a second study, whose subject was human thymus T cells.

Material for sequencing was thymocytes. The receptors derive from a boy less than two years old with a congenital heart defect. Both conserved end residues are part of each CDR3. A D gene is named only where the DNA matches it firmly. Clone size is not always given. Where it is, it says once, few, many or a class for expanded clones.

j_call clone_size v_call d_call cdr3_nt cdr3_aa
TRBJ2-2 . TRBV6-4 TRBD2 TGTGCCACCCCTACTAGCGGGAGTACAACTTCCACCGGGGAGCTGTTTTTT CATPTSGSTTSTGELFF
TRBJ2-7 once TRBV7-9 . TGTGCCAGCAGCGTCGACAGGCTAAACTACGAGCAGTACTTC CASSVDRLNYEQYF
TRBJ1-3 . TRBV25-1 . TGTGCCAGCAGTGAACCGAAGGGGCGAGGAAACACCATATATTTT CASSEPKGRGNTIYF
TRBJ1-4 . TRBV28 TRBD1 TGTGCCAGCAGTCTAAGACAGGGGGCGAGGGAAAAACTGTTTTTT CASSLRQGAREKLFF
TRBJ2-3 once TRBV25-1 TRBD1 TGTGCCAGCAGTGATTCTGACAGGGAGAGCACAGATACGCAGTACTTT CASSDSDRESTDTQYF
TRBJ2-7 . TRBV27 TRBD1 TGTGCCAGCAGCCCGGACAGGGGGCGCAGGTACGAGCAGTACTTC CASSPDRGRRYEQYF
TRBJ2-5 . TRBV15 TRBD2 TGTGCCACCAGCTATAGGGTGGGACTAGGAAAAGAGACCCAGTACTTC CATSYRVGLGKETQYF
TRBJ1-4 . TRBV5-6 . TGTGCCAGCAGCCCGCAACGATTGGACCGAGGGGAAAAACTGTTTTTT CASSPQRLDRGEKLFF
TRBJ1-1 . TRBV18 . TGTGCCAGCTCACCGGCCAGCGCTGAAGCTTTCTTT CASSPASAEAFF
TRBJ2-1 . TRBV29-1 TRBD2 TGCAGCGTTGTAATGGAGTGGCGGGAGGGGGGGGAGCAGTTCTTC CSVVMEWREGGEQFF
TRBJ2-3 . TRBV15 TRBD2 TGTGCCACCAGTAGTCTCCCCGGGACTCGGGGCCGGACTAGTGGAACGCAGTATTTT CATSSLPGTRGRTSGTQYF
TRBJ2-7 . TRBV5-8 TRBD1 TGTGCCAGCAGCTTGGGCCGCGGGGACAGGGAGTGCGAGCAGTACTTC CASSLGRGDRECEQYF
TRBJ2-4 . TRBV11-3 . TGTGCCAGCAGCTTACCAGGGGATGGGGACATTCAGTACTTC CASSLPGDGDIQYF
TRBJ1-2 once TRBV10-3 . TGTGCCATCAGTGAGTCTTCGGGGGAGTCTAACTATGGCTACACCTTC CAISESSGESNYGYTF
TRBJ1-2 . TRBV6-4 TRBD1 TGTGCCAGCAGTGCCGAGACAGGGGGGCTTAACTATGGCTACACCTTC CASSAETGGLNYGYTF
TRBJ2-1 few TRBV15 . TGTGCCACCAGCAGGTATACTAGCAATGAGCAGTTCTTC CATSRYTSNEQFF
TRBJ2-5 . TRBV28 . TGTGCCACCTCGAGGGAGTACAAAGAGACCCAGTACTTC CATSREYKETQYF
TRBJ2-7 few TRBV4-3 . TGCGCCAGCTCCGCGTGGGTAGCGGTGGGCGAGCAGTACTTC CASSAWVAVGEQYF
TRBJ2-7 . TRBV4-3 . TGCGCCAGCAGCCAAGACCGAAGCGACGAGCAGTACTTC CASSQDRSDEQYF
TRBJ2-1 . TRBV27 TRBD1 TGTGCCAGCAGTTTACAGACAGGGGTGGATGAGCAGTTCTTC CASSLQTGVDEQFF
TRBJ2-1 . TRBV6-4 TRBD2 TGTGCCAGCAGTGGACTAGCGGGGGTGGAGCAGTTCTTC CASSGLAGVEQFF
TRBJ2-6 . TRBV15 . TGTGCCACCAGATCCAGAACATCTGGGGCCAACGTCCTGACTTTC CATRSRTSGANVLTF
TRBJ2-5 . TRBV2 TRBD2 TGTGCCAGCAGTGAATGGGCGGAGAGCGGGAGATGTCAAGAGACCCAGTACTTC CASSEWAESGRCQETQYF
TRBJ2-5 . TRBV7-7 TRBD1 TGTGCTAGCAGCTTACGGGACAGGGTGGGAGAGACCCAGTACTTC CASSLRDRVGETQYF
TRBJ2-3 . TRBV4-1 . TGCGCCAGCAGCCAGGTTGCGGGACCCCCGTCCCCAGATACGCAGTATTTT CASSQVAGPPSPDTQYF
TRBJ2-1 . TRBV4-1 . TGCGCCAGCAGCCAAGGTCCGAGGGGGTGGGTGTCCTACAATGAGCAGTTCTTC CASSQGPRGWVSYNEQFF
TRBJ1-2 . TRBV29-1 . TGCAGCGCTTCCAAGGAGGGTGACTATGGCTACACCTTC CSASKEGDYGYTF
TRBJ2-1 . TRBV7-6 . TGTGCCAGCAGCTTAGTGCCGAAGAGCTCCTACAATGAGCAGTTCTTC CASSLVPKSSYNEQFF
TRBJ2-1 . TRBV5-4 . TGTGCCAGCAGCCCTAGAACCCTTCTAGCGACCTCCTACAATGAGCAGTTCTTC CASSPRTLLATSYNEQFF
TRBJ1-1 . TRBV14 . TGTGCCAGCAGCCAAAGGGGTTGCACTGAAGCTTTCTTT CASSQRGCTEAFF
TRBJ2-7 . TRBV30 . TGTGCCTGGAGTGTAACCCCCCCTGACTATCCTGTTATCTACGAGCAGTACTTC CAWSVTPPDYPVIYEQYF
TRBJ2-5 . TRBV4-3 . TGCGCCAGCAGCCAAGTGGCGGGCACGGGGGAGACCCAGTACTTC CASSQVAGTGETQYF
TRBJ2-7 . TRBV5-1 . TGCGCCAGCAGCTTCGGCGTTTCAGGGGACGGTAGGAGCTACGAGCAGTACTTC CASSFGVSGDGRSYEQYF
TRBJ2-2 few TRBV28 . TGTGCCAGCAGCCTGACCGGGGAGCTGTTTTTT CASSLTGELFF
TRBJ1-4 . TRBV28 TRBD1 TGTGCCAGCAGACCCGGGACAGGGTATGAAAAACTGTTTTTT CASRPGTGYEKLFF
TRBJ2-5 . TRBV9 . TGTGCCAGCAGCCCCAGGGGAGCTCAGCAGTACTTC CASSPRGAQQYF